The 11 T cell receptor beta chains reported below all come from one sample, sequenced in a study of cytomegalovirus exposure and HLA in healthy donors. This PCR relied on a set of 60 Vbeta primers and 13 Jbeta primers. The assay was immunoSEQ multiplex PCR, and TCRdb's table has in-frame clones only and misses some. Of 120,000 or so clones listed, around 72% are singletons. Sequenced: PBMCs. These TCRs come from a woman between 45 and 65 years old in good health and CMV-seropositive.

This clone appeared once. The chain couples TRBV11-2 to TRBJ2-1; TRBD2 aligns across 7 bases. The junction had 3 bases not matched to a gene; V was cut back by 3 bases and J by 10 bases. This CDR3 has 12 residues. CDR1 and CDR2 (germline): SGHAT, FQNNGV. The CDR3 here is CASSLGGREQFF. CDR3 sequence (DNA): TGTGCCAGCAGCTTGGGAGGGAGAGAGCAGTTCTTC.

V and J are TRBV5-1 and TRBJ1-6; the D gene is possibly TRBD1 (6 bases). CDR1 and CDR2 from the germline V gene are SGHRS and YFSETQ. The V end was cut by 3 bases, the J end by 8 bases, with 12 bases between. The CDR3 loop spans 14 amino acids. CDR3 DNA sequence: TGCGCCAGCAGCTACGGACAGACGGATTCACCCCTCCACTTT. Translation: CASSYGQTDSPLHF.

The genes are TRBV19 and TRBJ2-1, with D possibly TRBD1 on 6 matching bases. The V end lost 6 bases, the J end lost 3 bases, and 12 bases lay between the germline ends. Germline values: CDR1 LNHDA, CDR2 SQIVND (reference sequence). This CDR3 is 14 amino acids long. DNA of the CDR3: TGTGCCAGTAGGGAACAGGGCATCTACAATGAGCAGTTCTTC. Translated: CASREQGIYNEQFF. The full variable domain, in which reference TRBV19 and TRBJ2-1 provide the parts outside the CDR3, is DGGITQSPKYLFRKEGQNVTLSCEQNLNHDAMYWYRQDPGQGLRLIYYSQIVNDFQKGDIAEGYSVSREKKESFPLTVTSAQKNPTAFYLCASREQGIYNEQFFGPGTRLTVL.

The genes are TRBV2 and TRBJ2-7; 7 positions agree with TRBD2. The CDR3 totals 17 residues. V was clipped by 1 base and J by 4 bases; unmatched bases: 13. Germline CDR1 reads SNHLY; CDR2 reads FYNNEI. The CDR3 is CASSEGVSGRPIYEQYF. The CDR3 coding sequence is TGTGCCAGCAGTGAAGGGGTTAGCGGGCGACCCATATACGAGCAGTACTTC.

This sequence joins TRBV5-1 and TRBJ2-1; TRBD2 might be the D (5 bases). This CDR3 is 15 amino acids long. V was trimmed by 1 base and J by 4 bases, leaving 12 bases between them. Per germline, CDR1 SGHRS and CDR2 YFSETQ. The CDR3 DNA follows: TGCGCCAGCAGCTTGACTAGTGCCGAATACAATGAGCAGTTCTTC. It encodes CASSLTSAEYNEQFF.

This clone showed up just a few times. One junction end disagrees with the germline gene, perhaps due to a read error. Here the CDR3 reads CASSLDRGYSYF. As DNA, the CDR3 is TGTGCCAGCAGCCTCGACCGCGGATATTCTTATTTC. The chain employs TRBV7-2 and TRBJ2-7; D gene unclear. The CDR3 is made up of 12 amino acids. CDR1 is SGHTA, CDR2 FQGNSA, per germline. Supplemented by reference TRBV7-2 and TRBJ2-7, the full variable domain reads GAGVSQSPSNKVTEKGKDVELRCDPISGHTALYWYRQSLGQGLEFLIYFQGNSAPDKSGLPSDRFSAERTGGSVSTLTIQRTQQEDSAVYLCASSLDRGYSYFGPGTRLTVT.

The CDR3 sequence is CASSPPGGNTGELFF. CDR3 coding DNA: TGTGCCAGCAGCCCCCCGGGGGGGAACACCGGGGAGCTGTTTTTT. This chain links TRBV7-3 with TRBJ2-2; 7 bases agree with TRBD2. The trim removed 5 bases at V and 1 base at J, leaving 4 bases unmatched. Germline-derived CDR1 and CDR2 are SGHTA and FQGTGA. There are 15 residues in the CDR3.

The chain couples TRBV6-1 to TRBJ2-1; TRBD2 aligns across 13 bases. This CDR3 is 15 amino acids long. Germline V gene lookup returns CDR1 MNHNS and CDR2 SASEGT. V lost 6 bases and J lost 9; bases outside the gene matches: 8. In DNA form, the CDR3 reads TGTGCCAGCAGCCTACCCGGACTAGCGGGAGCTGAGCAGTTCTTC. It translates to CASSLPGLAGAEQFF.

The rearrangement uses TRBV2 and TRBJ1-5; weak D call: TRBD1 (6 bases). The CDR3 extends over 14 amino acids. CDR1 is SNHLY and CDR2 is FYNNEI in the germline V gene. Trimming shortened V by 5 bases and J by 9 bases, and 17 bases separated the two germline ends. The CDR3 nucleotides are TGTGCCAGCAGTCTGCGACAGGTGACAGGGCCCCAGCATTTT. Protein sequence: CASSLRQVTGPQHF.

The chain couples TRBV11-2 to TRBJ2-1, with 7 bases fitting TRBD2. The V segment lost 3 bases and the J segment 4 bases; nucleotides outside the gene matches: 6. The CDR3 runs 15 residues. Looked up from germline, CDR1 is SGHAT and CDR2 is FQNNGV. CDR3 sequence (DNA): TGTGCCAGCAGCTTTAGCGGGCTAAGTTACAATGAGCAGTTCTTC. Translation: CASSFSGLSYNEQFF.

V usage is TRBV27 and J usage is TRBJ2-3; D is undetermined. The V and J ends lost 5 bases and 9 bases respectively, with 21 bases between them. Germline V CDR1 and CDR2: MNHEY, SMNVEV (reference sequence). This CDR3 is 15 amino acids long. DNA for the CDR3: TGTGCCAGCAGTCCGAACTACCCCCTCCACTCGACGCAGTATTTT. It yields the protein CASSPNYPLHSTQYF.